Listed here are 19 T cell receptor beta chains from one sample, sequenced in a study of control samples from healthy donors and cancer patients. Sequencing used immunoSEQ multiplex PCR; TCRdb keeps in-frame clones, though not all of them. The table lists about 120,000 clones, approximately 94% of them singletons. The material sequenced was blood. The source of these receptors is a man aged 30-40 years in good health.

J is TRBJ1-2 and V is TRBV9, with 8 bases aligning to TRBD1. CDR1 and CDR2 (germline): SGDLS, YYNGEE. J gave up 6 bases and V 0 bases, and 1 base lay outside the gene matches. The CDR3 sequence is 13 residues long. CDR3 sequence reads: CASSVGTGHGYTF. The DNA of the CDR3 is TGTGCCAGCAGCGTAGGGACAGGGCATGGCTACACCTTC.

This chain joins TRBV9 and TRBJ1-1; a possible D gene is TRBD1 (5 bases). The CDR3 is 16 amino acids. CDR1 and CDR2 (germline): SGDLS, YYNGEE. V shed 0 bases and J shed 7 bases, with 19 bases lying between them. The CDR3 is CASSVGTRAERSEAFF. CDR3 DNA: TGTGCCAGCAGCGTAGGGACAAGGGCCGAAAGGAGTGAAGCTTTCTTT.

The genes are TRBV7-6 and TRBJ2-7; 8 bases map to TRBD2. CDR3 length: 15 amino acids. Germline V CDR1 and CDR2: SGHVS, FNYEAQ. V shed 3 bases and J 2 bases; nucleotides not matched to a gene: 6. CDR3 residues: CASSLVRGAAYEQYF. The CDR3 DNA is TGTGCCAGCAGCTTGGTGCGGGGGGCCGCCTACGAGCAGTACTTC.

V is TRBV6-2 or TRBV6-3 and J is TRBJ1-2; D remains unclear. V was shortened by 3 bases and J by 2 bases, with 10 bases between the two germline ends. There are 14 residues in the CDR3. Per the germline V gene, CDR1 is MNHEY and CDR2 is SVGEGT. CDR3 region: CASSYESRNYGYTF. The CDR3 bases are TGTGCCAGCAGTTATGAATCCCGAAACTATGGCTACACCTTC.

The rearrangement links TRBV6-5 to TRBJ1-5; D is undetermined. V lost 2 bases to trimming and J lost 7 bases, with 9 bases between them. The CDR3 is 13 amino acids. Germline V gives CDR1 MNHEY, CDR2 SVGAGI. The chain's CDR3 is CASSYRTGQPQHF. The CDR3 DNA reads TGTGCCAGCAGTTACCGGACTGGGCAGCCCCAGCATTTT.

This rearrangement joins TRBV12-5 to TRBJ1-6, with 8 bases identical to TRBD1. Germline V gives CDR1 LGHNT, CDR2 FRNRAP. V shed 1 base, J shed 0 bases, and the junction held 2 bases outside the gene matches. The CDR3 spans 17 residues. This CDR3 is CASGLGGQGSYNSPLHF. In nucleotides, the CDR3 is TGTGCTAGTGGTTTGGGCGGACAGGGCTCCTATAATTCACCCCTCCACTTT.

The chain joins TRBV7-9 to TRBJ2-1; D is possibly TRBD1 (5 bases). In germline, CDR1 is SEHNR, CDR2 FQNEAQ (reference sequence). The CDR3 runs to 18 residues. The V gene lost 6 bases and the J gene lost 0 bases, with 21 bases spanning the gap. This CDR3 is CASRPPGWAAFSYNEQFF. As DNA, the CDR3 is TGTGCCAGCAGGCCCCCAGGGTGGGCCGCCTTCTCCTACAATGAGCAGTTCTTC.

This clone has only one observation. In DNA, the CDR3 is TGTGCCACTCTAGGGCCCAGCACTGAAGCTTTCTTT. Protein sequence: CATLGPSTEAFF. The V call is TRBV6-6, the J call TRBJ1-1; D is unresolved. Germline loops: CDR1 MNHNY, CDR2 SVGAGI (reference sequence). The CDR3 sequence is 12 residues long. V was cut by 10 bases and J by 4 bases, with 13 bases left in between.

This clone was recorded only once. The J gene is TRBJ1-6, the V gene TRBV4-1, with 7 bases lining up with TRBD1. This CDR3 contains 15 residues. Trimming removed 1 base from V and 3 bases from J; junction bases left unmatched: 0. Germline V CDR1 and CDR2: MGHRA, YSYEKL. The CDR3 DNA reads TGCGCCAGCAGCCAAGGGGACAGCTATAATTCACCCCTCCACTTT. Protein sequence: CASSQGDSYNSPLHF.

The genes are TRBV7-9 and TRBJ1-3, with unresolved D. Trimming pared 4 bases from V and 8 bases from J, leaving 9 bases between. Germline CDR1 and CDR2: SEHNR and FQNEAQ (reference sequence). CDR3 length: 12 residues. CDR3: CASSSEEYTIYF. The CDR3 DNA is TGTGCCAGCAGCTCGGAGGAGTACACCATATATTTT.

This chain joins TRBV4-3 and TRBJ1-3, with D unresolved. This CDR3 comprises 16 residues. Trimming removed 0 bases at V and 2 bases at J, with 11 bases between. CDR1 is LGHNA and CDR2 is YSLEER in the germline V gene. The CDR3 nucleotides are TGCGCCAGCAGCCAAGATTATCGGGCGGCTGGAAACACCATATATTTT. It translates to CASSQDYRAAGNTIYF.

The chain is built from TRBV18 and TRBJ2-7; either TRBD1 or TRBD2 may fit D (5 bases each). CDR1 and CDR2 (germline): KGHSH, LQKENI. Trimming removed 1 base at V and 4 bases at J, with 5 bases between. The CDR3 runs 12 residues. CDR3 protein: CASSPRGYEQYF. DNA for the CDR3: TGTGCCAGCTCACCACGGGGGTACGAGCAGTACTTC. Full variable domain (rest looked up from reference TRBV18 and TRBJ2-7): NAGVMQNPRHLVRRRGQEARLRCSPMKGHSHVYWYRQLPEEGLKFMVYLQKENIIDESGMPKERFSAEFPKEGPSILRIQQVVRGDSAAYFCASSPRGYEQYFGPGTRLTVT.

CDR3 region: CASSSTGATNEKLFF. CDR3 sequence (DNA): TGCGCCAGCAGTTCGACAGGGGCAACTAATGAAAAACTGTTTTTT. This chain joins TRBV5-1 and TRBJ1-4; 8 bases are shared with TRBD1. Germline V CDR1 and CDR2: SGHRS, YFSETQ. V lost 5 bases and J lost 0; bases outside the gene matches: 3. The CDR3 contains 15 residues.

The genes are TRBV5-1 and TRBJ2-3; no clear D gene. V was trimmed by 0 bases and J by 5 bases, leaving 13 bases between them. Germline assignment: CDR1 SGHRS and CDR2 YFSETQ. This CDR3 is 15 amino acids long. CDR3: CASSLVGLDIDTQYF. CDR3 nucleotides: TGCGCCAGCAGCTTGGTTGGGCTAGATATAGATACGCAGTATTTT.

The rearrangement uses TRBV19 and TRBJ1-5, with D perhaps TRBD1 (5 bases). Between the trimmed V and J ends, which lost 10 bases and 3 bases, there was a span of 19 bases. There are 15 residues in the CDR3. From germline, CDR1 is LNHDA and CDR2 SQIVND (reference sequence). The CDR3 protein is CATLGGSWPNQPQHF. The CDR3 DNA is TGTGCCACCCTGGGGGGATCTTGGCCCAATCAGCCCCAGCATTTT.

The rearrangement links TRBV6-5 to TRBJ2-1; D gene unclear. Per germline, CDR1 MNHEY and CDR2 SVGAGI. V was pared by 7 bases and J by 10 bases, with 23 bases between. The CDR3 covers 15 residues. CDR3 protein: CASTPFLPDPEEQFF. The CDR3 DNA reads TGTGCCAGCACCCCGTTTCTGCCGGATCCCGAGGAGCAGTTCTTC.

V is TRBV19 and J is TRBJ2-3, with 8 bases fitting TRBD1. Trimming took 4 bases from V and 6 from J; bases not matched to a gene: 3. The germline V gene has CDR1 LNHDA and CDR2 SQIVND (reference sequence). This CDR3 has 13 amino acids. The CDR3 reads CASSTTGVDTQYF. The CDR3 region has the DNA TGTGCCAGTAGTACGACAGGGGTGGATACGCAGTATTTT.

This chain connects TRBV6-4 to TRBJ2-3, with D possibly matching TRBD1 (5 bases). V was clipped by 3 bases and J by 0 bases, with 7 bases between them. The CDR3 is 14 residues long. Germline V gives CDR1 MRHNA, CDR2 SNTAGT. DNA for the CDR3: TGTGCCAGCAGTGAAGGGGTTAGCACAGATACGCAGTATTTT. Its translation: CASSEGVSTDTQYF.

The V and J genes are TRBV12-3 or TRBV12-4 and TRBJ1-5; no definite D call. The CDR3 totals 13 residues. V lost 3 bases, J lost 13 bases, and 16 bases lay in between. CDR3 bases: TGTGCCAGCAGTTTCCTGGACGACCGCCGTCAGCATTTT. As protein: CASSFLDDRRQHF.